This TCR beta chain was sequenced during a study of siplizumab effects on memory and regulatory T cells. The data were produced by immunoSEQ multiplex PCR, yet TCRdb's version contains in-frame clones alone and is incomplete. The sample has 90,000 to 120,000 clones, about 93% seen once. The germline V gene has CDR1 MNHNY and CDR2 SVGAGI (reference sequence). The germline V and J ends were trimmed by 4 bases and 4 bases, with 19 bases remaining between them. CDR3 length: 16 amino acids. Whole-study results and caveats: No more than a minor fraction of alloreactive clones could be traced back to unstimulated subsets.

As to this clone: Its antigen is unidentified.

The specimen was Tregs sorted from blood. V usage is TRBV6-6 and J usage is TRBJ1-2, with a weak D call TRBD1 (5 bases). The sequence derives from a human donor in good health. CDR3 sequence: CASSSDSGRTFYGYTF. CDR3 bases: TGTGCCAGCAGTTCCGATTCGGGACGGACCTTCTATGGCTACACCTTC.